This T cell receptor (beta chain) was found in a study of T cell responses to AZD1222 COVID-19 vaccine. Profiling relied on immunoSEQ multiplex PCR, and the TCRdb table lists in-frame clones only, not all of them. Of 100,000 or so clones in the sample, 88% are singletons; the top ten hold around a tenth. Study-wide results and caveats: Clonal diversity was possibly underestimated, and the donors were mostly white British, with more females.

Concerning this clone itself: Its antigen is still unknown.

The CDR3 totals 13 residues. Germline assignment: CDR1 SEHNR and CDR2 FQNEAQ (reference sequence). V lost 2 bases, J lost 6 bases, and 11 bases lay in between. The sequence derives from an adult in good health. Sequences were derived from peripheral blood, sampled on day 0 of AZD1222 vaccination. The rearrangement uses TRBV7-9 and TRBJ2-7; D assignment may be TRBD1 or TRBD2 (5 bases each). As DNA, the CDR3 is TGTGCCAGCAGCTTATCGTGGGGGAGCGAGCAGTACTTC. Protein: CASSLSWGSEQYF.